Presented here are 21 T cell receptor beta chains from one specimen sequenced in a study of OX40 agonist ivuxolimab in advanced cancers. Assay: immunoSEQ multiplex PCR; the TCRdb copy retains only in-frame clones and omits some. The sample shows 90,000 to 100,000 clones, around 85% of them seen only once. This sample comprised CD4+ or CD8+ T cells sorted from blood, obtained in a trial of the OX40 agonist ivuxolimab. Receptor source: an adult with an advanced solid tumor such as melanoma, head and neck, liver or kidney cancer.

This clone was seen only a few times. The chain has TRBV14 and TRBJ1-1; tentative D call: TRBD1 (6 bases). Germline V gene sequence: CDR1 SGHDN, CDR2 FVKESK. The V gene lost 0 bases and the J gene lost 0 bases, with 8 bases spanning the gap. This CDR3 has 15 amino acids. The CDR3 DNA reads TGTGCCAGCAGCCAAGAGCGGGACATGAACACTGAAGCTTTCTTT. The encoded protein is CASSQERDMNTEAFF.

The V gene is TRBV5-1, the J gene TRBJ1-1; perhaps TRBD1 as D (5 bases). Germline CDR1 reads SGHRS; CDR2 reads YFSETQ. This CDR3 has 14 residues. The V and J ends lost 0 bases and 1 base respectively, with 7 bases between them. The DNA of the CDR3 is TGCGCCAGCAGCTTGGTCGGGACGAACACTGAAGCTTTCTTT. Its protein product is CASSLVGTNTEAFF. The full variable domain, with the rest looked up from reference TRBV5-1 and TRBJ1-1, is KAGVTQTPRYLIKTRGQQVTLSCSPISGHRSVSWYQQTPGQGLQFLFEYFSETQRNKGNFPGRFSGRQFSNSRSEMNVSTLELGDSALYLCASSLVGTNTEAFFGQGTRLTVV.

The chain couples TRBV2 to TRBJ1-4; D uncertain. CDR3 length: 12 residues. CDR1 is SNHLY, CDR2 FYNNEI, per germline. V was clipped by 3 bases and J by 8 bases, with 7 bases between them. The DNA of the CDR3 is TGTGCCAGCAGTGACTTGGGGGAAAAACTGTTTTTT. Its protein product is CASSDLGEKLFF.

The chain has TRBV2 and TRBJ2-3; 8 bases map to TRBD2. V lost 11 bases, J lost 5 bases, and 12 bases stayed unmatched. From germline, CDR1 is SNHLY and CDR2 FYNNEI. The CDR3 sequence is 14 residues long. For the CDR3, the DNA is TGTGCCCTAGCCGTCGGCGGGGGGAAAGATACGCAGTATTTT. This codes for CALAVGGGKDTQYF.

This chain links TRBV19 with TRBJ1-4; D is unclear. Germline CDR1 reads LNHDA; CDR2 reads SQIVND (reference sequence). This CDR3 comprises 13 residues. V gave up 6 bases and J gave up 7 bases, with 12 bases separating them. For the CDR3, the DNA is TGTGCCAGTAGCGGTCAGTGGGGTGAAAAACTGTTTTTT. Its protein is CASSGQWGEKLFF.

The chain links TRBV10-1 to TRBJ2-7, with 8 bases identical to TRBD1. This CDR3 is 13 amino acids long. Trimming took 6 bases from V and 3 from J; bases not matched to a gene: 4. The germline V gene encodes CDR1 WNHNN and CDR2 SYGVQD (reference sequence). The CDR3 sequence is CASSSGQGYEQYF. CDR3 bases: TGCGCCAGCAGCTCAGGACAGGGCTACGAGCAGTACTTC.

V and J are TRBV7-3 and TRBJ1-3; 7 bases fit TRBD1. This CDR3 has 15 amino acids. The V gene end was trimmed by 0 bases and the J gene end by 8 bases; junction bases not matched to a gene: 7. Germline CDR1 SGHTA, CDR2 FQGTGA. CDR3 protein: CASSLTGTAVDTIYF. DNA of the CDR3: TGTGCCAGCAGCTTAACTGGGACAGCGGTCGACACCATATATTTT.

The chain employs TRBV2 and TRBJ1-6, with D hard to call. The CDR3 length is 15 residues. From germline, CDR1 is SNHLY and CDR2 FYNNEI. Between the trimmed V and J ends, which lost 4 bases and 4 bases, there was a span of 11 bases. The CDR3 sequence: CASSGGREYNSPLHF. In nucleotides, the CDR3 is TGTGCCAGCAGTGGAGGCAGAGAATATAATTCACCCCTCCACTTT.

This chain joins TRBV11-3 and TRBJ2-3; D might be TRBD2 (6 bases). V lost 5 bases, J lost 4 bases, and 13 bases lay in between. Germline V gene sequence: CDR1 SGHNT, CDR2 YENEEA. The CDR3 is made up of 14 amino acids. The CDR3 nucleotides are TGTGCCAGCAGCAGAGCGGGTGGGTCAGATACGCAGTATTTT. Translated: CASSRAGGSDTQYF. The variable domain in full, with the rest retrieved from reference TRBV11-3 and TRBJ2-3, is EAGVVQSPRYKIIEKKQPVAFWCNPISGHNTLYWYLQNLGQGPELLIRYENEEAVDDSQLPKDRFSAERLKGVDSTLKIQPAELGDSAVYLCASSRAGGSDTQYFGPGTRLTVL.

Only one count was recorded for this clone. The chain has TRBV6-6 and TRBJ1-1; TRBD1 agrees at 10 bases. Trimming at V came to 8 bases and at J to 1 base, leaving 1 base not matched to a gene. Germline CDR1 reads MNHNY; CDR2 reads SVGAGI (reference sequence). The CDR3 runs 13 residues. CDR3 nucleotide sequence: TGTGCCAGCGGGACAGGGGAGAACACTGAAGCTTTCTTT. Translated: CASGTGENTEAFF.

The rearrangement joins TRBV6-5 to TRBJ2-6, with D unclear. This CDR3 has 14 residues. Trimming shortened V by 6 bases and J by 2 bases, and 8 bases separated the two germline ends. Germline V gene data show CDR1 as MNHEY and CDR2 as SVGAGI. CDR3 residues: CASRKGTGANVLTF. For the CDR3, the DNA is TGTGCCAGCAGGAAGGGAACTGGGGCCAACGTCCTGACTTTC.

This clone is a singleton in its sample. This chain uses TRBV19 with TRBJ2-1, with D perhaps assigned TRBD1 or TRBD2 (5 bases each). The CDR3 has 15 residues. Germline CDR1 and CDR2: LNHDA and SQIVND (reference sequence). V was trimmed by 5 bases and J by 8 bases, leaving 19 bases between them. The CDR3 sequence is CASSLSGGRGDEQFF. For the CDR3, the DNA is TGTGCCAGTAGTCTCTCTGGAGGTCGGGGCGATGAGCAGTTCTTC.

The rearrangement links TRBV25-1 to TRBJ1-2, with TRBD1 identical over 10 bases. This CDR3 is built from 14 residues. J lost 4 bases, V lost 5 bases, and 4 bases had no gene match. Germline assignment: CDR1 MGHDK and CDR2 SYGVNS. The CDR3 region is CASSTGTGVYGYTF. The CDR3, as DNA: TGTGCCAGCAGTACCGGGACAGGGGTCTATGGCTACACCTTC.

The chain joins TRBV7-6 to TRBJ1-4; D uncertain. The CDR3 spans 14 residues. Germline assignment: CDR1 SGHVS and CDR2 FNYEAQ. Deletions cut 4 bases from V and 3 bases from J, with 9 bases between. CDR3 sequence (DNA): TGTGCCAGCAGCTCAGACTTGGCTAATGAAAAACTGTTTTTT. This codes for CASSSDLANEKLFF.

The chain has TRBV19 and TRBJ1-3; 8 nucleotides agree with TRBD1. V was pared by 5 bases and J by 0 bases, with 9 bases of the junction left unmatched. The CDR3 has 17 residues. The V gene's germline CDR1 is LNHDA and CDR2 SQIVND (reference sequence). This chain's CDR3 is CASSLPGQANSGNTIYF. Written as DNA, the CDR3 is TGTGCCAGTAGTTTACCGGGACAGGCCAACTCTGGAAACACCATATATTTT. Drawing the rest from reference TRBV19 and TRBJ1-3, the complete variable domain is DGGITQSPKYLFRKEGQNVTLSCEQNLNHDAMYWYRQDPGQGLRLIYYSQIVNDFQKGDIAEGYSVSREKKESFPLTVTSAQKNPTAFYLCASSLPGQANSGNTIYFGEGSWLTVV.

The chain is built from TRBV5-4 and TRBJ2-2, with 7 bases identical to TRBD1. V shed 0 bases and J 1 base; nucleotides not matched to a gene: 9. This CDR3 has 18 residues. Germline V CDR1 and CDR2: SGHNT, YYREEE (reference sequence). The DNA for the CDR3 is TGTGCCAGCAGCTTGGAGGTTTCGGCAGGGGGGAACACCGGGGAGCTGTTTTTT. Residues: CASSLEVSAGGNTGELFF.

The chain recombines TRBV14 with TRBJ2-1; D call uncertain. V was trimmed by 0 bases and J by 7 bases, leaving 7 bases between them. CDR3 length equals 13 residues. Germline lookup yields CDR1 SGHDN and CDR2 FVKESK. Here the CDR3 DNA reads TGTGCCAGCAGCCAAGATATGGGTAATGAGCAGTTCTTC. Translating gives CASSQDMGNEQFF.

This rearrangement joins TRBV6-1 to TRBJ1-4; possible D gene TRBD1, 5 bases. V lost 7 bases and J lost 1, with 13 bases in between. There are 15 residues in the CDR3. CDR1 is MNHNS, CDR2 SASEGT, per germline. The CDR3 DNA is TGTGCCAGCAACGGCCCGGGGCTAACTAATGAAAAACTGTTTTTT. Translating gives CASNGPGLTNEKLFF.

The count of this clone is one. This chain uses TRBV6-5 with TRBJ1-2; D not certain. The CDR3 consists of 12 residues. The germline V gene has CDR1 MNHEY and CDR2 SVGAGI. Trimming took off 4 bases at V and 8 bases at J, with 11 bases between the two ends. The CDR3 spells CASSSDAGGYTF. In DNA, the CDR3 is TGTGCCAGCAGTTCAGACGCGGGGGGCTACACCTTC.

The genes are TRBV5-1 and TRBJ2-3; maybe TRBD2 (7 bases). The CDR3 is made up of 16 amino acids. Trimming pared 4 bases from V and 4 bases from J, leaving 19 bases between. CDR1 is SGHRS, CDR2 YFSETQ, per germline. Here the CDR3 DNA reads TGCGCCAGCAGCCGGGATAGTGGGGGGGCCCCAGATACGCAGTATTTT. Translated: CASSRDSGGAPDTQYF.

The chain carries TRBV18 and TRBJ2-2; D could derive from TRBD1 or TRBD2 (7 bases each). The germline gives CDR1 KGHSH, CDR2 LQKENI. CDR3 size: 16 residues. The V end lost 0 bases, the J end lost 5 bases, and 13 bases lay between the germline ends. This CDR3 reads CASSPPAGTATGELFF. The CDR3 DNA reads TGTGCCAGCTCACCACCAGCGGGGACAGCAACCGGGGAGCTGTTTTTT.